Included here is one TCR beta chain sequence, with context. What this receptor recognizes is not known. Base quality data are lacking; no much larger clone is found one base away. V ends up 7 bases short and J 3 bases short, with an unmatched junction base count of 8. The germline V gene (reference sequence) provides CDR1 LNHDA and CDR2 SQIVND. From its cysteine to its phenylalanine, the CDR3 spans 15 amino acids. The retained sequence is limited to the CDR3, 45 bases, with the frame set at the first base. Library construction relied on the immunoSEQ multiplex PCR assay. TCRdb took over this immuneACCESS table, retaining in-frame rearrangements with V and J assigned. Such tables are incomplete; in checked studies, under half of the missing clones stem from an unresolved V gene, and the remainder is unexplained. Across this sample there are tens of thousands of clones, with about 88% seen only once. The ten largest account for 28% of the sample.

This specimen belongs to a study of radiotherapy plus CTLA-4 blockade in lung cancer (dated by TCRdb to between 2018 and 2020). Notes on the research overall: Among enrolled patients, around 20% had an objective response and 30% to 40% reached disease control.

General findings and caveats noted by the study authors: After treatment with radiotherapy and ipilimumab, TCR clones that originated in tumors expanded in peripheral blood. Early dynamic changes in blood T cell clones, together with increased serum interferon-beta after radiation, were reported as the strongest predictors of response.

The study evaluated CTLA-4 blockade (ipilimumab) given together with focal radiation therapy in patients who had chemo-refractory metastatic non-small-cell lung cancer. The receptor comes from a human donor with non-small cell lung cancer whose response to radiotherapy plus ipilimumab could not be evaluated. The source material was peripheral blood, sampled from a patient treated with radiotherapy plus ipilimumab. The chain couples TRBV19 to TRBJ1-3; TRBD1 agrees with 8 junctional bases. The CDR3: CASTHRDRIGNTIYF. In nucleotide form, the sequence is TGTGCCAGTACCCACAGGGACAGGATTGGAAACACCATATATTTT.